This TCR beta chain is from a study of blood T cell repertoires in COVID-19. Trimming at V came to 4 bases and at J to 5 bases, leaving 5 bases not matched to a gene. CDR1 and CDR2 from the germline V gene are SGHRS and YFSETQ. The CDR3 is 16 residues long. In the source study's methods: It was from reference gene primer amplification that nucleated cell counts were estimated. The method was immunoSEQ multiplex PCR; TCRdb's version includes in-frame clones alone and lacks a portion of them. V and J calls and clone size are those listed in that table; D and trimming were worked out from the DNA. The sample lists 45,000 or so clones, around 80% occurring once.

The chain is built from TRBV5-1 and TRBJ1-6; TRBD1 matches at 11 bases. This TCR derives from a human donor in a cohort sampled during active COVID-19. Sequences were obtained from peripheral blood. CDR3 residues: CASSRAGQGDNSPLHF. CDR3 in DNA: TGCGCCAGCAGCCGGGCGGGACAGGGGGATAATTCACCCCTCCACTTT.